Listed below are T cell receptor beta chains from one sample, sequenced in a study of blood T cells in healthy people across ages. TCRdb processed the 5' RACE reads anew with MiXCR; each CDR3 protein has one entry. The sample has 750,000 or so distinct CDR3 sequences, roughly 25% seen once. These data are also associated with another study on T cells of mothers and their children.

Source material: blood. The source of these receptors is a boy between 10 and 17 years old in good health. The CDR3 runs from the conserved cysteine through the conserved F or W. A D gene is named only where the DNA matches it firmly. Some rows have no size entry. The others give once, few or many, or a class for an expanded clone.

V	D	J	size	DNA	CDR3
TRBV6-4	-	TRBJ2-5	-	TGTGCCAGCCCCAGTTCAGGGGAAGGGACCCAGTACTTC	CASPSSGEGTQYF
TRBV27	-	TRBJ1-6	few	TGTGCCAGCAGTTTCCGGGATTACGGTTCACCCCTCCACTTT	CASSFRDYGSPLHF
TRBV6-1	-	TRBJ2-2	-	TGTGCCAGCAGTGAATTACGGGGAAGGAAGTCCGGGGAGCTGTTTTTT	CASSELRGRKSGELFF
TRBV15	TRBD2	TRBJ2-5	-	TGTGCCGCCAGCGAAGCGGGAGATGAGACCCAGTACTTC	CAASEAGDETQYF
TRBV7-2	TRBD2	TRBJ2-4	few	TGTGCCAGCAGCTTACTTGGGGGGGAAAACATTCAGTACTTC	CASSLLGGENIQYF
TRBV6-5	-	TRBJ2-1	few	TGTGCCAGCAGTTACTTCGGTAGCAGCTCCTACAATGAGCAGTTCTTC	CASSYFGSSSYNEQFF
TRBV25-1	TRBD2	TRBJ2-5	few	TGTGCCAGCAGTGCGACTAGCGGGGGACCTGGGACCCAGTACTTC	CASSATSGGPGTQYF
TRBV28	-	TRBJ1-4	-	TGTGCCAGCAGTTTTTCCGACAGCCCTAAAGAGAAACTGTTTTTT	CASSFSDSPKEKLFF
TRBV7-8	-	TRBJ2-7	few	TGTGCCAGCAGCTTAGTGGCAGGGAAACCCTACGAGCAGTACTTC	CASSLVAGKPYEQYF
TRBV24-1	TRBD1	TRBJ1-1	-	TGTGCCACCAGTGACCCTGGACAGGGCGATAAGGCTGAAGCTTTCTTT	CATSDPGQGDKAEAFF
TRBV4-1	TRBD1	TRBJ2-7	-	TGCGCCAGCAGCCAAGACCTGGACAGGGGAGCCTACGAGCAGTACTTC	CASSQDLDRGAYEQYF
TRBV29-1	-	TRBJ2-7	few	TGCAGCGTTGTCTCAGGTCTATCCTACGAGCAGTACTTC	CSVVSGLSYEQYF
TRBV5-5	TRBD1	TRBJ2-5	-	TGTGCCAGCACCCACTCGACAGGGGGGAGGGGAAAAGAGACCCAGTACTTC	CASTHSTGGRGKETQYF
TRBV7-2	-	TRBJ2-4	-	TGTGCCAGCAGCTTGAGCTCGGGGGGCCTTACCGAATGGTCCAAAAACATTCAGTACTTC	CASSLSSGGLTEWSKNIQYF
TRBV4-2	-	TRBJ1-1	few	TGTGCCAGCAGCCAAGTCGGGATGAACACTGAAGCTTTCTTT	CASSQVGMNTEAFF
TRBV12-3/TRBV12-4	-	TRBJ1-2	-	TGTGCCAGCAGTTTACGAGATCTCCAGATCTATGGCTACACCTTC	CASSLRDLQIYGYTF
TRBV2	TRBD2	TRBJ2-3	few	TGTGCCAGCAGCCGACTAGCGGGGGCACGCACAGATACGCAGTATTTT	CASSRLAGARTDTQYF
TRBV2	-	TRBJ2-7	few	TGTGCCAGCAGGGGGAAGAGCTCCTACGAGCAGTACTTC	CASRGKSSYEQYF
TRBV11-2	TRBD2	TRBJ2-1	-	TGTGCCAGCAGTACCTGGACTAGCGGGAATTACAATGAGCAGTTCTTC	CASSTWTSGNYNEQFF
TRBV29-1	-	TRBJ2-1	-	TGCAGCGTTGTGCCGCAGGGTAATGAGCAGTTCTTC	CSVVPQGNEQFF
TRBV7-9	-	TRBJ2-1	-	TGTGCCAGCAGCCCAGGACGTGAGCCAAGTTTTTACAATGAGCAGTTCTTC	CASSPGREPSFYNEQFF
TRBV12-3/TRBV12-4	TRBD2	TRBJ2-5	few	TGTGCCAGCAGTTTAGGGCGTCTAGCGGGGGGGCCTAGCGAGACCCAGTACTTC	CASSLGRLAGGPSETQYF
TRBV4-2	TRBD2	TRBJ2-5	-	TGTGCCAGCAGCCAGTCGACTAGCGGGGCGGAGACCCAGTACTTC	CASSQSTSGAETQYF
TRBV7-9	-	TRBJ1-1	-	TGTGCCAGCAGCTTAGCCAACATGAACACTGAAGCTTTCTTT	CASSLANMNTEAFF
TRBV29-1	TRBD1	TRBJ2-1	-	TGCAGCGTCCGAGGCGAGAGGGGGCCTGGCAATGAGCAGTTCTTC	CSVRGERGPGNEQFF
TRBV5-5	TRBD1	TRBJ1-1	many	TGTGCCAGCAGCTTTACAACAGGGGCTGAAGCTTTCTTT	CASSFTTGAEAFF
TRBV6-2/TRBV6-3	-	TRBJ2-3	few	TGTGCCAGCAGTTACTCTAGGACAAAACCCACAGATACGCAGTATTTT	CASSYSRTKPTDTQYF
TRBV29-1	-	TRBJ2-5	-	TGCAGCGTTTCCACAAGGTACCAAGAGACCCAGTACTTC	CSVSTRYQETQYF
TRBV29-1	TRBD2	TRBJ2-5	few	TGCAGCGTTGATGTAGCGGGAGGGCCTGCGGGGACCCAGTACTTC	CSVDVAGGPAGTQYF
TRBV7-8	TRBD1	TRBJ2-5	few	TGTGCCAGCAGCTACCCCTGGACAGGGGAGGGAGAGACCCAGTACTTC	CASSYPWTGEGETQYF
TRBV4-3	-	TRBJ1-2	-	TGCGCCAGCAGCCAAGATCTGGCTCTTGGGGGCTACACCTTC	CASSQDLALGGYTF